The clone carrying this TCR beta chain was seen once. No antigen is known for it. Trimming cost V 5 bases and J 13 bases, with 15 bases left between them. CDR1 is SGHVS and CDR2 is FQNEAQ in the germline V gene. CDR3 size: 12 residues. This sample was taken from a study of PD-1 blockade in classical Hodgkin lymphoma. Study as a whole: Every 2 weeks, patients had 3 mg/kg nivolumab intravenously. Study results and caveats: Repertoires differed for reasons still undefined, possibly disease activity or prior therapy. In newly diagnosed patients, baseline TCR diversity was reportedly below that of healthy donors.

Every patient relapsed after autologous stem cell transplantation, and brentuximab vedotin exposure varied. Best overall response was complete response, partial response or progressive disease in these relapsed/refractory classical Hodgkin lymphoma patients. The method was immunoSEQ multiplex PCR; TCRdb's version includes in-frame clones alone and lacks a portion of them. The sample carries under 70,000 clones, around 75% recorded once. The chain recombines TRBV7-8 with TRBJ2-1, with D tentatively TRBD1 (6 bases). The receptor was derived from a human donor with classical Hodgkin lymphoma. Material: peripheral blood mononuclear cells (PBMCs), obtained before the second cycle of nivolumab. The CDR3 DNA sequence: TGTGCCAGCAGCGATTATACAGGGTTTCAGTTCTTC. Encoded protein: CASSDYTGFQFF.